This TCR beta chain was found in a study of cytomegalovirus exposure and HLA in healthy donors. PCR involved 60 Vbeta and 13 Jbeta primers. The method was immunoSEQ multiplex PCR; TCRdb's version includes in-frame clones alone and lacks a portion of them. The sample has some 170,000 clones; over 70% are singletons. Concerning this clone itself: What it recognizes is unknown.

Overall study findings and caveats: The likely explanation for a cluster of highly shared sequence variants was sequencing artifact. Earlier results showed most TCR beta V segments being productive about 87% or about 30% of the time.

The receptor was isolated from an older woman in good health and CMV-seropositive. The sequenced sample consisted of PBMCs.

This chain's CDR3 is CASSQDEASGEDEQFF. CDR3 in DNA: TGCGCCAGCAGCCAAGATGAGGCTAGCGGGGAAGATGAGCAGTTCTTC. This chain joins TRBV4-3 and TRBJ2-1; 9 nucleotides line up with TRBD2. The germline V gene has CDR1 LGHNA and CDR2 YSLEER. Losses at the gene ends were 0 bases for V and 8 bases for J; bases not matched to a gene: 8. There are 16 residues in the CDR3.